The 26 T cell receptor beta chains below come from one sample, sequenced in a study of STAT3 mutations in large granular lymphocyte leukemia. Whole-study results and caveats: Every T-LGLL patient had at least one immunodominant TCRbeta clonotype.

These TCRs are of unknown antigen specificity. Sequencing used immunoSEQ multiplex PCR; TCRdb keeps in-frame clones, though not all of them. The sample has under 35,000 clones, 70% to 80% seen once. The material sequenced was peripheral blood mononuclear cells. The source is a woman between 45 and 65 years old with T-cell large granular lymphocyte leukemia. Some clones in this sample may be carry-over from other donors' samples.

This clone has only a few counts. The chain couples TRBV7-2 to TRBJ1-1; D is undetermined. This CDR3 spans 13 amino acids. V lost 5 bases, J lost 0 bases, and 7 bases lay in between. Germline CDR1 SGHTA, CDR2 FQGNSA. CDR3 coding DNA: TGTGCCAGCAGCCCAAGGGTGAACACTGAAGCTTTCTTT. Residues: CASSPRVNTEAFF.

This clone showed up just a few times. The rearrangement links TRBV18 to TRBJ1-1; no reliable D call. V was cut by 6 bases and J by 0 bases, with 11 bases left in between. This CDR3 is built from 14 residues. CDR1 is KGHSH, CDR2 LQKENI, per germline. CDR3 in amino acids: CASSRRSVNTEAFF. CDR3 DNA sequence: TGTGCCAGCTCTCGGAGGTCCGTGAACACTGAAGCTTTCTTT.

The rearrangement joins TRBV29-1 to TRBJ2-5, with D possibly matching TRBD1 (5 bases). The CDR3 is 13 amino acids. V shed 6 bases and J shed 2 bases, with 13 bases lying between them. Germline V gene lookup returns CDR1 SQVTM and CDR2 ANQGSEA. CDR3 nucleotide sequence: TGCAGCGTCGGACATGGGTTACAAGAGACCCAGTACTTC. Its protein is CSVGHGLQETQYF.

The chain recombines TRBV28 with TRBJ1-5; D unresolved. The CDR3 covers 13 residues. CDR1 and CDR2 from the germline V gene are MDHEN and SYDVKM. Trimming removed 10 bases at V and 5 bases at J, with 15 bases between. CDR3 DNA: TGTGCCACCGCTCCGACGGTCCATCAGCCCCAGCATTTT. This translates into CATAPTVHQPQHF.

The chain joins TRBV10-3 to TRBJ2-1; the D gene is possibly TRBD1 (6 bases). The CDR3 covers 12 residues. The germline V and J ends were trimmed by 5 bases and 8 bases, with 10 bases remaining between them. CDR1 is ENHRY and CDR2 is SYGVKD in the germline V gene. CDR3 sequence (DNA): TGTGCCATCAGTCAGGGGTGGGATGAGCAGTTCTTC. This encodes CAISQGWDEQFF.

The genes are TRBV30 and TRBJ1-5, with D possibly TRBD1 on 6 matching bases. The CDR3 has 16 amino acids. CDR1 and CDR2 (germline): GTSNPN, SVGIG (reference sequence). V lost 0 bases, J lost 3 bases, and 15 bases lay in between. CDR3 in DNA: TGTGCCTGGAGTGTAGGACCGGGACACCCCAATCAGCCCCAGCATTTT. This codes for CAWSVGPGHPNQPQHF.

The CDR3 sequence is CASSPAGADLYEQYF. DNA of the CDR3: TGTGCCAGCAGTCCGGCAGGGGCGGATCTCTACGAGCAGTACTTC. The chain links TRBV28 to TRBJ2-7, with D possibly being TRBD1 (6 bases). The V end was cut by 5 bases, the J end by 3 bases, with 17 bases between. The V gene's germline CDR1 is MDHEN and CDR2 SYDVKM. The CDR3 covers 15 residues.

This clone was observed a handful of times. V and J are TRBV5-1 and TRBJ2-6; D gene uncertain. Germline loops: CDR1 SGHRS, CDR2 YFSETQ. Deletions cut 4 bases from V and 4 bases from J, with 9 bases between. The CDR3 length is 14 residues. DNA for the CDR3: TGCGCCAGCAGCCTGCGTACGGGGGCCAACGTCCTGACTTTC. Translated, it gives CASSLRTGANVLTF.

This chain joins TRBV27 and TRBJ2-2, with 11 bases that match TRBD2. Germline CDR1 is MNHEY and CDR2 is SMNVEV (reference sequence). CDR3 length: 16 residues. The V and J ends lost 4 bases and 7 bases, in that order; junction bases with no gene match: 8. The CDR3 protein is CASSSTSGIRNGELFF. The CDR3, as DNA: TGTGCCAGCAGTTCGACTAGCGGGATAAGGAACGGGGAGCTGTTTTTT.

This clone was seen once. The rearrangement uses TRBV27 and TRBJ2-3, with D possibly TRBD1 on 6 matching bases. Germline CDR1 reads MNHEY; CDR2 reads SMNVEV (reference sequence). The CDR3 is 16 residues long. V dropped 8 bases and J dropped 0 bases, with 18 bases sitting between them. For the CDR3, the DNA is TGTGCCAGCTATCGGACAGCAGCGACTAGCACAGATACGCAGTATTTT. It is translated as CASYRTAATSTDTQYF.

This chain uses TRBV18 with TRBJ2-2; D perhaps matches TRBD1 (6 bases). Trimming pared 3 bases from V and 7 bases from J, leaving 15 bases between. The germline gives CDR1 KGHSH, CDR2 LQKENI. This CDR3 has 15 amino acids. This CDR3 is CASSPDRKVSGELFF. DNA for the CDR3: TGTGCCAGCTCACCCGACAGGAAGGTCAGCGGGGAGCTGTTTTTT.

The CDR3 DNA reads as TGTGCCAGCAGCCCCCCCGGGACGGCGAACATTCAGTACTTC. It specifies CASSPPGTANIQYF. The chain carries TRBV9 and TRBJ2-4; either TRBD1 or TRBD2 may supply D (5 bases each). CDR1 is SGDLS, CDR2 YYNGEE, per germline. The CDR3 has 14 amino acids. Trimming cost V 4 bases and J 7 bases, with 15 bases left between them.

The chain links TRBV7-2 to TRBJ2-7; 13 nucleotides agree with TRBD2. CDR1 and CDR2 (germline): SGHTA, FQGNSA. V shed 4 bases and J 6 bases; nucleotides not matched to a gene: 6. The CDR3 totals 15 residues. The CDR3 coding sequence is TGTGCCAGCAGCTCCGGGACTAGCGGGAATCGCGAGCAGTACTTC. Translating it yields CASSSGTSGNREQYF.

J is TRBJ1-3 and V is TRBV6-6, with D unclear. Germline V lookup: CDR1 MNHNY, CDR2 SVGAGI (reference sequence). The CDR3 runs to 16 residues. Deletions cut 0 bases from V and 0 bases from J, with 9 bases between. CDR3 region: CASSYSDLSSGNTIYF. As DNA, the CDR3 is TGTGCCAGCAGTTACTCGGACTTAAGCTCTGGAAACACCATATATTTT.

The chain couples TRBV29-1 to TRBJ1-1; 7 bases align to TRBD1. The germline gives CDR1 SQVTM, CDR2 ANQGSEA. The ends lost 8 bases at V and 5 bases at J; junction bases unmatched: 14. The CDR3 length is 14 residues. CDR3 in DNA: TGCAGCTCCAGAGGGGGCCCTTGGACAACTGAAGCTTTCTTT. Its protein product is CSSRGGPWTTEAFF.

The chain joins TRBV7-9 to TRBJ2-1; 7 bases fit TRBD2. This CDR3 is 15 amino acids long. V lost 3 bases, J lost 0 bases, and 2 bases stayed unmatched. Germline V gene sequence: CDR1 SEHNR, CDR2 FQNEAQ (reference sequence). The DNA of the CDR3 is TGTGCCAGCAGCTTCGGCGGGAGCTCCTACAATGAGCAGTTCTTC. Translation: CASSFGGSSYNEQFF.

This rearrangement joins TRBV18 to TRBJ2-3; TRBD2 matches 10 bases. After removal of 5 bases from V and 5 bases from J, the junction contained 7 bases not matched to a gene. CDR3 length: 15 amino acids. The germline CDR1 and CDR2 sequences are KGHSH and LQKENI. The CDR3, as DNA: TGTGCCAGCTCATCAGGACTAGCGGTAGGAGATACGCAGTATTTT. Residues: CASSSGLAVGDTQYF.

This chain connects TRBV30 to TRBJ1-2, with D uncertain. The ends were cut back, 0 bases at V and 1 base at J, with 6 bases in the middle. Germline-derived CDR1 and CDR2 are GTSNPN and SVGIG (reference sequence). The CDR3 totals 13 residues. This chain's CDR3 is CAWSVQSNYGYTF. CDR3 sequence (DNA): TGTGCCTGGAGTGTACAGAGTAACTATGGCTACACCTTC.

The J gene is TRBJ2-3, the V gene TRBV5-1; D unclear. This CDR3 contains 14 residues. V was trimmed by 5 bases and J by 0 bases, leaving 10 bases between them. CDR1 and CDR2 from the germline V gene are SGHRS and YFSETQ. CDR3 in DNA: TGCGCCAGCAGTTCGACACCTAGCACAGATACGCAGTATTTT. This codes for CASSSTPSTDTQYF.

J is TRBJ1-5 and V is TRBV4-1, with D unclear. The V end was cut by 1 base, the J end by 7 bases, with 11 bases between. Per the germline V gene, CDR1 is MGHRA and CDR2 is YSYEKL. The CDR3 spans 14 residues. CDR3 sequence reads: CASSQVSGGQPQHF. CDR3 nucleotide sequence: TGCGCCAGCAGCCAAGTTTCAGGTGGCCAGCCCCAGCATTTT.

The chain is built from TRBV9 and TRBJ2-7; D call uncertain. This CDR3 has 13 amino acids. V was pared by 0 bases and J by 6 bases, with 10 bases between. CDR1 is SGDLS and CDR2 is YYNGEE in the germline V gene. The CDR3 reads CASSVGVKGEQYF. The CDR3 nucleotides read TGTGCCAGCAGCGTAGGGGTCAAAGGCGAGCAGTACTTC.

This clone was seen once. The CDR3, as DNA: TGTGCCAGCAGCTTACTGGAGACCCAGTACTTC. The encoded protein is CASSLLETQYF. The chain employs TRBV7-8 and TRBJ2-5, with no clear D. Germline CDR1 and CDR2: SGHVS and FQNEAQ. V lost 2 bases to trimming and J lost 5 bases, with 3 bases between them. There are 11 residues in the CDR3. Full variable domain (missing parts from reference TRBV7-8 and TRBJ2-5): GAGVSQSPRYKVAKRGQDVALRCDPISGHVSLFWYQQALGQGPEFLTYFQNEAQLDKSGLPSDRFFAERPEGSVSTLKIQRTQQEDSAVYLCASSLLETQYFGPGTRLLVL.

This chain links TRBV30 with TRBJ1-4; D uncertain. The CDR3 consists of 12 residues. Germline V lookup: CDR1 GTSNPN, CDR2 SVGIG (reference sequence). Trimming removed 0 bases at V and 8 bases at J, with 7 bases between. This chain's CDR3 is CAWSVSPEKLFF. DNA of the CDR3: TGTGCCTGGAGTGTATCTCCAGAAAAACTGTTTTTT. Filled out from reference TRBV30 and TRBJ1-4, the complete variable domain reads SQTIHQWPATLVQPVGSPLSLECTVEGTSNPNLYWYRQAAGRGLQLLFYSVGIGQISSEVPQNLSASRPQDRQFILSSKKLLLSDSGFYLCAWSVSPEKLFFGSGTQLSVL.

CDR3 DNA: TGCGCCAGCAGTGACAACGACAGATACCTAAGGGCCAACGTCCTGACTTTC. Its protein product is CASSDNDRYLRANVLTF. The rearrangement joins TRBV23-1 to TRBJ2-6; D possibly corresponds to TRBD1 (5 bases). TRBV23-1 is reported as an ORF; its role is uncertain. The V end was cut by 5 bases, the J end by 5 bases, with 19 bases between. The CDR3 has 17 amino acids.

V gene TRBV7-9 combines with J gene TRBJ2-7; 10 nucleotides agree with TRBD1. The ends lost 1 base at V and 5 bases at J; junction bases unmatched: 5. Germline V CDR1 and CDR2: SEHNR, FQNEAQ (reference sequence). This CDR3 has 15 residues. The CDR3 sequence: CASSLEGQGVHEQYF. In nucleotides, the CDR3 is TGTGCCAGCAGCTTAGAAGGACAGGGGGTCCACGAGCAGTACTTC.

V is TRBV7-2 and J is TRBJ2-5, with TRBD1 matching 7 bases. This CDR3 has 13 amino acids. Germline V gives CDR1 SGHTA, CDR2 FQGNSA. Trimming took 5 bases from V and 4 from J; bases not matched to a gene: 4. The CDR3: CASSRGQLETQYF. CDR3 in DNA: TGTGCCAGCAGCCGGGGACAGTTAGAGACCCAGTACTTC.